This passage covers 23 T cell receptor beta chains from one sample sequenced in a study of blood T cell repertoires in COVID-19. The assay was immunoSEQ multiplex PCR, and TCRdb's table has in-frame clones only and misses some. Of about 180,000 clones in the sample, approximately 85% are singletons; the top ten hold more than 5%. The material sequenced was peripheral blood. The receptors derive from a woman aged 45-59 years with COVID-19, enrolled during active disease.

V is TRBV23-1 and J is TRBJ1-3, with 8 bases that match TRBD1. TRBV23-1 is an ORF, with its function uncertain. V dropped 2 bases and J dropped 4; count of bases not matched to a gene: 13. CDR3 length equals 18 residues. This chain's CDR3 is CASSQREGSRGLGNTIYF. DNA of the CDR3: TGCGCCAGCAGTCAACGTGAGGGGAGCAGGGGGCTCGGAAACACCATATATTTT.

This chain connects TRBV2 to TRBJ2-2, with D possibly TRBD1 on 6 matching bases. The V end was cut by 7 bases, the J end by 1 base, with 16 bases between. Per the germline V gene, CDR1 is SNHLY and CDR2 is FYNNEI. The CDR3 loop spans 16 amino acids. In nucleotides, the CDR3 is TGTGCCAGCAACCTACGACCGGGACAGAACACCGGGGAGCTGTTTTTT. Translating gives CASNLRPGQNTGELFF.

CDR3 amino acids: CAWSGTGAFPHSEKLFF. CDR3 nucleotide sequence: TGTGCCTGGAGTGGGACAGGGGCTTTCCCCCATTCGGAAAAACTGTTTTTT. The chain carries TRBV30 and TRBJ1-4, with 9 bases fitting TRBD1. V shed 1 base, J shed 8 bases, and the junction held 14 bases outside the gene matches. Looked up from germline, CDR1 is GTSNPN and CDR2 is SVGIG (reference sequence). This CDR3 region has 17 residues. The full variable domain, its missing parts supplied by reference TRBV30 and TRBJ1-4, is SQTIHQWPATLVQPVGSPLSLECTVEGTSNPNLYWYRQAAGRGLQLLFYSVGIGQISSEVPQNLSASRPQDRQFILSSKKLLLSDSGFYLCAWSGTGAFPHSEKLFFGSGTQLSVL.

The chain carries TRBV7-9 and TRBJ2-4; possible D gene TRBD1, 5 bases. CDR1 SEHNR and CDR2 FQNEAQ come from the germline V gene (reference sequence). Trimming cost V 0 bases and J 5 bases, with 5 bases left between them. This CDR3 is built from 13 residues. CDR3 sequence: CASSLAGENIQYF. The CDR3 DNA reads TGTGCCAGCAGCTTAGCAGGGGAAAACATTCAGTACTTC.

The chain is built from TRBV3-1 (or the pseudogene TRBV3-2) and TRBJ1-2; D is uncertain. The CDR3 extends over 14 amino acids. The germline V and J ends were trimmed by 0 bases and 7 bases, with 12 bases remaining between them. Germline CDR1 LGHDT, CDR2 YNNKEL (reference sequence). In DNA form, the CDR3 reads TGTGCCAGCAGCCAAGAGGGCAGATGGTCTGGCTACACCTTC. Its protein product is CASSQEGRWSGYTF.

The V and J genes are TRBV30 and TRBJ2-7; 7 bases line up with TRBD1. Germline V gives CDR1 GTSNPN, CDR2 SVGIG (reference sequence). This CDR3 has 13 residues. Trimming removed 2 bases from V and 4 bases from J; junction bases left unmatched: 5. The CDR3 sequence: CAWSMRGRYEQYF. Written as DNA, the CDR3 is TGTGCCTGGAGTATGAGGGGGCGGTACGAGCAGTACTTC.

This clone appeared a single time. This chain uses TRBV3-1 (or the pseudogene TRBV3-2) with TRBJ1-2, with TRBD1 matching over 7 bases. Per germline, CDR1 LGHDT and CDR2 YNNKEL (reference sequence). J gave up 8 bases and V 6 bases, and 9 bases lay outside the gene matches. The CDR3 extends over 13 amino acids. CDR3 DNA sequence: TGTGCCAGCAGACCCGGGACAGAAGTAGGCTACACCTTC. This encodes CASRPGTEVGYTF.

This rearrangement joins TRBV6-5 to TRBJ2-3; D uncertain. This CDR3 contains 14 residues. Trimming pared 5 bases from V and 6 bases from J, leaving 15 bases between. Per germline, CDR1 MNHEY and CDR2 SVGAGI. The CDR3 protein is CASSPLAGTDTQYF. The CDR3 DNA reads as TGTGCCAGCAGTCCCCTCGCAGGAACGGATACGCAGTATTTT.

This clone was recorded only once. The V call is TRBV7-3, the J call TRBJ1-3, with a tentative D call TRBD1 (6 bases). Germline V gives CDR1 SGHTA, CDR2 FQGTGA. The CDR3 spans 13 residues. V shed 5 bases and J shed 4 bases, with 9 bases lying between them. The CDR3 nucleotides are TGTGCCAGCAGCGCGGACAGCGGAAACACCATATATTTT. Translated, it gives CASSADSGNTIYF.

The rearrangement uses TRBV10-3 and TRBJ2-5; no clear D. The CDR3 sequence is 17 residues long. Trimming took off 2 bases at V and 2 bases at J, with 18 bases between the two ends. CDR1 and CDR2 from the germline V gene are ENHRY and SYGVKD. CDR3 coding DNA: TGTGCCATCAGTGAGGGGTTAGCCCGAGCCGGGCAAGAGACCCAGTACTTC. It specifies CAISEGLARAGQETQYF.

This chain uses TRBV6-5 with TRBJ2-3, with D possibly being TRBD2 (6 bases). Germline V gene data show CDR1 as MNHEY and CDR2 as SVGAGI. The length of the CDR3 is 14 residues. V shed 8 bases and J shed 4 bases, with 16 bases lying between them. The CDR3 coding sequence is TGTGCCAGCGGCCTAGGGGCGGGGTCAGATACGCAGTATTTT. Protein sequence: CASGLGAGSDTQYF.

This chain joins TRBV11-2 and TRBJ2-1; TRBD2 agrees at 7 bases. This CDR3 spans 15 amino acids. Germline CDR1 and CDR2: SGHAT and FQNNGV. J gave up 7 bases and V 3 bases, and 9 bases lay outside the gene matches. CDR3 DNA sequence: TGTGCCAGCAGCTTCGGACCAAGGGAGGGGAATGAGCAGTTCTTC. It encodes CASSFGPREGNEQFF.

The chain couples TRBV11-2 to TRBJ1-1, with D tentatively TRBD1 (5 bases). Per the germline V gene, CDR1 is SGHAT and CDR2 is FQNNGV. This CDR3 region has 15 residues. V was pared by 0 bases and J by 4 bases, with 12 bases between. CDR3 nucleotides: TGTGCCAGCAGCTTAGATTGGGGCTGGGCCACTGAAGCTTTCTTT. Amino acid sequence: CASSLDWGWATEAFF.

The V call is TRBV28, the J call TRBJ1-6; possible D gene TRBD1, 5 bases. Trimming pared 3 bases from V and 9 bases from J, leaving 12 bases between. This CDR3 has 14 amino acids. The germline CDR1 and CDR2 sequences are MDHEN and SYDVKM. Here the CDR3 DNA reads TGTGCCAGCAGTTTGCAGGGTTTTGGTTCACCCCTCCACTTT. It codes for CASSLQGFGSPLHF.

The chain has TRBV5-1 and TRBJ2-7; D is uncertain. Between the trimmed V and J ends, which lost 3 bases and 3 bases, there was a span of 10 bases. This CDR3 comprises 13 residues. In germline, CDR1 is SGHRS, CDR2 YFSETQ. As DNA, the CDR3 is TGCGCCAGCAGCTCATTGGCAGGCTACGAGCAGTACTTC. Residues: CASSSLAGYEQYF.

The J gene is TRBJ2-1, the V gene TRBV7-2; TRBD2 matches 8 bases. J was trimmed by 13 bases and V by 5 bases; bases with no gene match: 10. Germline V gives CDR1 SGHTA, CDR2 FQGNSA. The CDR3 is made up of 13 amino acids. CDR3 DNA sequence: TGTGCCAGCAGCAGGCCCGGGGGGGGCGATCAGTTCTTC. This sequence encodes CASSRPGGGDQFF.

The chain couples TRBV19 to TRBJ2-7, with D hard to call. Trimming cost V 3 bases and J 3 bases, with 9 bases left between them. The CDR3 consists of 13 residues. Germline V gene data show CDR1 as LNHDA and CDR2 as SQIVND (reference sequence). CDR3 in amino acids: CASSMTSGYEQYF. The DNA of the CDR3 is TGTGCCAGTAGTATGACTTCCGGCTACGAGCAGTACTTC.

The chain recombines TRBV11-3 with TRBJ2-7; 9 bases are shared with TRBD2. Per the germline V gene, CDR1 is SGHNT and CDR2 is YENEEA. CDR3 length equals 16 residues. J lost 6 bases, V lost 5 bases, and 14 bases had no gene match. DNA for the CDR3: TGTGCCAGCAGCCCCGGCGCGACTAGCGGTTTGGGCGAGCAGTACTTC. The encoded protein is CASSPGATSGLGEQYF.

As for this clone: The same CDR3 can be traced to other DNA sequences in this sample. The V and J genes are TRBV30 and TRBJ1-1; D possibly corresponds to TRBD1 (6 bases). Germline V gene sequence: CDR1 GTSNPN, CDR2 SVGIG (reference sequence). V lost 0 bases and J 4 bases, leaving 9 bases between the germline ends. The CDR3 is 13 residues long. CDR3 loop: CAWSVLGGTEAFF. CDR3 sequence (DNA): TGTGCCTGGAGTGTTTTAGGGGGCACTGAAGCTTTCTTT.

The genes are TRBV7-9 and TRBJ2-1; 12 nucleotides line up with TRBD2. CDR1 is SEHNR and CDR2 is FQNEAQ in the germline V gene (reference sequence). V lost 4 bases, J lost 4 bases, and 2 bases stayed unmatched. The CDR3 runs to 15 residues. The chain's CDR3 is CASSSGLAGYNEQFF. The CDR3 DNA is TGTGCCAGCAGCTCGGGACTAGCGGGTTACAATGAGCAGTTCTTC.

This chain uses TRBV5-1 with TRBJ1-1, with D perhaps matching TRBD1 (5 bases). The CDR3 has 13 residues. V was cut by 2 bases and J by 5 bases, with 10 bases left in between. From germline, CDR1 is SGHRS and CDR2 YFSETQ. CDR3 loop: CASSFGAETEAFF. The CDR3 DNA reads as TGCGCCAGCAGCTTTGGGGCCGAGACTGAAGCTTTCTTT. Filled out from reference TRBV5-1 and TRBJ1-1, the complete variable domain reads KAGVTQTPRYLIKTRGQQVTLSCSPISGHRSVSWYQQTPGQGLQFLFEYFSETQRNKGNFPGRFSGRQFSNSRSEMNVSTLELGDSALYLCASSFGAETEAFFGQGTRLTVV.

The gene calls are TRBV18 and TRBJ2-3, with TRBD1 as a possible D gene (5 bases). V was shortened by 5 bases and J by 0 bases, with 6 bases between the two germline ends. CDR3 size: 13 residues. Germline CDR1 reads KGHSH; CDR2 reads LQKENI. The CDR3 loop is CASSRGSTDTQYF. CDR3 DNA: TGTGCCAGCTCAAGGGGTAGCACAGATACGCAGTATTTT.

This chain connects TRBV7-6 to TRBJ2-1; possibly TRBD2 for D (5 bases). The germline CDR1 and CDR2 sequences are SGHVS and FNYEAQ. The ends were cut back, 2 bases at V and 4 bases at J, with 12 bases in the middle. The CDR3 totals 15 residues. This CDR3 is CASSLMDSPYNEQFF. Written as DNA, the CDR3 is TGTGCCAGCAGCTTAATGGACTCCCCTTACAATGAGCAGTTCTTC. The full variable domain, its missing parts supplied by reference TRBV7-6 and TRBJ2-1, is GAGVSQSPRYKVTKRGQDVALRCDPISGHVSLYWYRQALGQGPEFLTYFNYEAQQDKSGLPNDRFSAERPEGSISTLTIQRTEQRDSAMYRCASSLMDSPYNEQFFGPGTRLTVL.